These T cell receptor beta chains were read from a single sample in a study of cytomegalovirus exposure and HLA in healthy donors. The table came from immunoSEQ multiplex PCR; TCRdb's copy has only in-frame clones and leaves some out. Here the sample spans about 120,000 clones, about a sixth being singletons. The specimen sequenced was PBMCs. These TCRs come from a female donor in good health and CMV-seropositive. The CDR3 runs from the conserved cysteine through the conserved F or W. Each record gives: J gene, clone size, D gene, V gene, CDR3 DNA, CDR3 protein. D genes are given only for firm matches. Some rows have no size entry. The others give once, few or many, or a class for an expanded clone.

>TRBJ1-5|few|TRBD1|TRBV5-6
TGTGCCAGCAGCTTTGGGACAGGGGTCAATCAGCCCCAGCATTTT
CASSFGTGVNQPQHF
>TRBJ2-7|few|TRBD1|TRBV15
TGTGCCACCAGCAGAGATTGGCAGGGGGCCTACGAGCAGTACTTC
CATSRDWQGAYEQYF
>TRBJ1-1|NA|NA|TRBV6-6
TGTGCCAGCGCTTGGCGGGGGAGGAACACTGAAGCTTTCTTT
CASAWRGRNTEAFF
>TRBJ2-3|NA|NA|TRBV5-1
TGCGCCAGCAGCTCTACTAGCAGCACAGATACGCAGTATTTT
CASSSTSSTDTQYF
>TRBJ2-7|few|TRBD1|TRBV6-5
TGTGCCAGCAGTTACTCCATGGGACAGGGGCCCTACGAGCAGTACTTC
CASSYSMGQGPYEQYF
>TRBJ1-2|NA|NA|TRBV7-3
TGTGCCAGCAGCTCCAGCCAGGGTGGTGGCTACACCTTC
CASSSSQGGGYTF
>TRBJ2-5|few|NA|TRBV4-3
TGCGCCAGCAGCCAGCGGGGTGGCGGGGAAGAGACCCAGTACTTC
CASSQRGGGEETQYF
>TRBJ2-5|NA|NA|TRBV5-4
TGTGCCAGCAGCTCACGGACAACTCTAAAAGAGACCCAGTACTTC
CASSSRTTLKETQYF
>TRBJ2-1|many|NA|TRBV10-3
TGTGCCATCAGGACAGAGACTTACAATGAGCAGTTCTTC
CAIRTETYNEQFF
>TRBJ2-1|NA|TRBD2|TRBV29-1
TGCAGCCCTTACGGGACTAGCGGGGGAACCTACAATGAGCAGTTCTTC
CSPYGTSGGTYNEQFF
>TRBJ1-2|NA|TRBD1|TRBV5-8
TGTGCCAGCAGCTTGACGACAGGGAGTCTCTATGGCTACACCTTC
CASSLTTGSLYGYTF
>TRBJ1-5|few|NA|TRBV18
TGTGCCAGCTCAGCGGATCGGGGTCGGGCGCGGATATGGACAGTTTATAGCAATCAGCCCCAGCATTTT
CASSADRGRARIWTVYSNQPQHF
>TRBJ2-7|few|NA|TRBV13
TGTGCCAGCAGCTTACACGGGACCTACGAGCAGTACTTC
CASSLHGTYEQYF
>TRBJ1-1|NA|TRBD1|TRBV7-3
TGTGCCAGCACTGACAGGGGTAACACTGAAGCTTTCTTT
CASTDRGNTEAFF
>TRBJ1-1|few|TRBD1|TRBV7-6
TGTGCCAGCAGCTTAGTAGAGGGGGCTGGCACTGAAGCTTTCTTT
CASSLVEGAGTEAFF
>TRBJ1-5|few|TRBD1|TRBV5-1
TGCGCCAGCAGAGAGCCTACAGGGGACAATCAGCCCCAGCATTTT
CASREPTGDNQPQHF
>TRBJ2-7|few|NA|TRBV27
TGTGCCAGCAGTTTAGGGCCCGGGGTGGGCCTTAGCGAGCAGTACTTC
CASSLGPGVGLSEQYF
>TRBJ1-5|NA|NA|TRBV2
TGTGCCAGCTTTGAGGGTCGTGGGGGCTTTCAGCCCCAGCATTTT
CASFEGRGGFQPQHF
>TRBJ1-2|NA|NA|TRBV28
TGTGCCCATTTCTCGGGGAACTATGGCTACACCTTC
CAHFSGNYGYTF
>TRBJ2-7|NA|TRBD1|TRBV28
TGTGCCAGCGTCGGGACAGATATCTACGAGCAGTACTTC
CASVGTDIYEQYF
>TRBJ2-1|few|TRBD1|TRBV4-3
TGCGCCAGCAGCCTAGGACAGGGGTCCTACAATGAGCAGTTCTTC
CASSLGQGSYNEQFF
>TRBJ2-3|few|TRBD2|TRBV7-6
TGTGCCAGCAGCCCACCAACCTGGGGAGCGGGGTCAGATACGCAGTATTTT
CASSPPTWGAGSDTQYF
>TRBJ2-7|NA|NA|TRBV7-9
TGTGCCAGCAGCTTACTACCGGGCGAGCAGTACTTC
CASSLLPGEQYF
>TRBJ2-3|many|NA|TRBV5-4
TGTGCCAGCAGTCCCGGACACGGACGCACAGATACGCAGTATTTT
CASSPGHGRTDTQYF
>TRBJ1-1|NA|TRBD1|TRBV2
TGTGCCAGCAGTGAAGCCGCGACAGGGAGGCCAGCTTTCTTT
CASSEAATGRPAFF
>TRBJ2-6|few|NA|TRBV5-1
TGCGCCAGCCAGGGGGGAAGCTCTGGGGCCAACGTCCTGACTTTC
CASQGGSSGANVLTF
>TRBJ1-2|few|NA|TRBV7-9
TGTGCCAGCAGCTATAGTGGGGGAGGTGGCTACACCTTC
CASSYSGGGGYTF
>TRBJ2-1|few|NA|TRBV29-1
TGCAGCGGGGGAGCTCCTGAGCAGTTCTTC
CSGGAPEQFF
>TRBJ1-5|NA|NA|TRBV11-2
TGTGCCAGCAGCTTATTGGCAGGCAATCAGCCCCAGCATTTT
CASSLLAGNQPQHF